Presented here are 14 T cell receptor beta chains from one specimen sequenced in a study of CD8 T cells in Susac syndrome. A quantity of roughly 0.5 to 1 ug RNA underwent reverse transcription using random hexamers. One entry per CDR3 protein, called by TCRdb with MiXCR from the immunoSEQ multiplex PCR reads. Of fewer than 200,000 distinct CDR3 sequences in the sample, 93% were seen once. Sequenced sample: CD4+ T cells from PBMCs. These receptors all stem from a human donor in good health.

The V gene is TRBV3-1, the J gene TRBJ1-6; D remains ambiguous. The germline CDR1 and CDR2 sequences are LGHDT and YNNKEL (reference sequence). CDR3 length: 12 amino acids. Trimming removed 4 bases from V and 10 bases from J, with 8 bases in between. CDR3 sequence (DNA): TGTGCCAGCAGCCCCGAAGGCTCACCCCTCCACTTT. Its translation: CASSPEGSPLHF. The full variable domain, with the rest looked up from reference TRBV3-1 and TRBJ1-6, is DTAVSQTPKYLVTQMGNDKSIKCEQNLGHDTMYWYKQDSKKFLKIMFSYNNKELIINETVPNRFSPKSPDKAHLNLHINSLELGDSAVYFCASSPEGSPLHFGNGTRLTVT.

The gene calls are TRBV7-8 and TRBJ2-3, with D perhaps TRBD1 (6 bases). V lost 3 bases and J 2 bases, leaving 15 bases between the germline ends. This CDR3 contains 16 residues. Germline CDR1 reads SGHVS; CDR2 reads FQNEAQ. The CDR3 reads CASSFAGTRHTDTQYF. The CDR3 DNA is TGTGCCAGCAGCTTTGCCGGGACACGCCACACAGATACGCAGTATTTT.

This chain connects TRBV29-1 to TRBJ1-5; possibly TRBD1 for D (6 bases). This CDR3 is built from 14 residues. CDR1 is SQVTM, CDR2 ANQGSEA, per germline. Trimming removed 6 bases at V and 0 bases at J, with 12 bases between. The CDR3 DNA reads TGCAGCGTCCGACAGGACAATAGCAATCAGCCCCAGCATTTT. This sequence encodes CSVRQDNSNQPQHF.

V gene TRBV11-2 combines with J gene TRBJ2-3, with 7 bases that match TRBD2. CDR1 is SGHAT, CDR2 FQNNGV, per germline. The CDR3 sequence is 15 residues long. J gave up 2 bases and V 4 bases, and 6 bases lay outside the gene matches. The CDR3: CASSSRLAHTDTQYF. DNA for the CDR3: TGTGCCAGCAGCTCGCGACTAGCCCACACAGATACGCAGTATTTT.

This clonotype was detected only once. V is TRBV7-2 and J is TRBJ1-5; D is perhaps TRBD1 (5 bases). The CDR3 consists of 15 residues. With 4 bases removed from V and 1 base from J, the gap between germline ends came to 11 bases. Per germline, CDR1 SGHTA and CDR2 FQGNSA. CDR3 bases: TGTGCCAGCAGCTCTGGACAAGTCAGCAATCAGCCCCAGCATTTT. Its translation is CASSSGQVSNQPQHF.

This clonotype was counted only a few times. The genes are TRBV5-1 and TRBJ2-3, with D perhaps TRBD1 or TRBD2 (5 bases each). Looked up from germline, CDR1 is SGHRS and CDR2 is YFSETQ. The CDR3 spans 14 residues. The V end lost 2 bases, the J end lost 9 bases, and 16 bases lay between the germline ends. The CDR3 sequence: CASSLDNRRKTQYF. For the CDR3, the DNA is TGCGCCAGCAGCTTAGATAACAGGAGGAAGACGCAGTATTTT.

The CDR3 region is CASSRTGTVMNQPQHF. For the CDR3, the DNA is TGTGCCAGCAGCCGAACTGGGACAGTGATGAATCAGCCCCAGCATTTT. The chain joins TRBV28 to TRBJ1-5; 7 nucleotides match TRBD1. The V segment lost 6 bases and the J segment 4 bases; nucleotides outside the gene matches: 12. Looked up from germline, CDR1 is MDHEN and CDR2 is SYDVKM. The CDR3 is 16 residues long.

This clonotype was observed once. This rearrangement joins TRBV2 to TRBJ1-5; D is unclear. Germline CDR1 SNHLY, CDR2 FYNNEI. This CDR3 has 12 residues. V was cut by 4 bases and J by 9 bases, with 10 bases left in between. The DNA of the CDR3 is TGTGCCAGCAGTGGCTATGGTGGGCCCCAGCATTTT. It is translated as CASSGYGGPQHF.

The rearrangement joins TRBV9 to TRBJ2-4; TRBD1 is a possible D gene (6 bases). V lost 0 bases and J lost 1, with 11 bases in between. CDR1 is SGDLS, CDR2 YYNGEE, per germline. This CDR3 is built from 16 residues. Here the CDR3 reads CASSVGSGVAKNIQYF. In nucleotides, the CDR3 is TGTGCCAGCAGCGTAGGGTCAGGGGTTGCCAAAAACATTCAGTACTTC.

The chain uses TRBV28 and TRBJ1-1, with D possibly being TRBD1 (5 bases). Germline CDR1 and CDR2: MDHEN and SYDVKM. V gave up 8 bases and J gave up 0 bases, with 13 bases separating them. The CDR3 is 14 residues long. The CDR3 nucleotides are TGTGCCAGCGGGCGGGACGGACTGAACACTGAAGCTTTCTTT. It codes for CASGRDGLNTEAFF. The full variable domain, its missing parts supplied by reference TRBV28 and TRBJ1-1, is DVKVTQSSRYLVKRTGEKVFLECVQDMDHENMFWYRQDPGLGLRLIYFSYDVKMKEKGDIPEGYSVSREKKERFSLILESASTNQTSMYLCASGRDGLNTEAFFGQGTRLTVV.

The chain employs TRBV7-8 and TRBJ2-6; the D gene is possibly TRBD1 (5 bases). Trimming stripped 3 bases from V and 4 bases from J, with 10 bases between. CDR1 SGHVS and CDR2 FQNEAQ come from the germline V gene. The CDR3 is made up of 15 amino acids. The CDR3 is CASSFSGKGANVLTF. The CDR3 DNA is TGTGCCAGCAGCTTTTCAGGGAAAGGGGCCAACGTCCTGACTTTC.

This chain joins TRBV3-1 and TRBJ2-7, with 8 bases aligning to TRBD2. CDR3 length: 15 residues. V was clipped by 5 bases and J by 3 bases; unmatched bases: 9. Germline CDR1 LGHDT, CDR2 YNNKEL (reference sequence). This chain's CDR3 is CASSVSGGGSYEQYF. Here the CDR3 DNA reads TGTGCCAGCAGCGTCAGCGGCGGGGGGAGCTACGAGCAGTACTTC.

This chain joins TRBV28 and TRBJ2-7; D gene uncertain. V lost 2 bases and J lost 3, with 11 bases in between. The CDR3 covers 14 residues. Germline CDR1 is MDHEN and CDR2 is SYDVKM. CDR3 loop: CASSLGPGLYEQYF. CDR3 DNA sequence: TGTGCCAGCAGTTTAGGTCCAGGTCTCTACGAGCAGTACTTC.

CDR3: CASSLPGLTQYF. The DNA for the CDR3 is TGTGCCAGCAGCTTACCTGGACTGACGCAGTATTTT. The chain couples TRBV7-3 to TRBJ2-3; maybe TRBD2 (5 bases). Looked up from germline, CDR1 is SGHTA and CDR2 is FQGTGA. The CDR3 extends over 12 amino acids. The germline V and J ends were trimmed by 2 bases and 9 bases, with 9 bases remaining between them.